Below, 9 T cell receptor beta chains from the same sample are listed, as sequenced in a study of T cells after yellow fever vaccination. TCRdb redid the calling of the 5' RACE reads with MiXCR, one entry per CDR3 protein. The sample consists of approximately 580,000 distinct CDR3 sequences, about 15% of them appearing once. Sequences were derived from PBMCs, sampled roughly 5 days after the first yellow fever vaccination. These receptors all come from a young man who received the YFV17D yellow fever vaccine.

The CDR3, as DNA: TGCGCCAGCAGCCAAGGGGACGGATTAAACACCATATATTTT. Translation gives CASSQGDGLNTIYF. The rearrangement joins TRBV4-3 to TRBJ1-3; TRBD1 is a possible D gene (5 bases). Per germline, CDR1 LGHNA and CDR2 YSLEER. The V end was cut by 1 base, the J end by 6 bases, with 10 bases between. CDR3 length equals 14 residues.

This clonotype was recorded a few times. The V gene is TRBV7-9, the J gene TRBJ2-7; the D gene is possibly TRBD1 (6 bases). The CDR3 contains 15 residues. V lost 5 bases, J lost 2 bases, and 16 bases lay in between. CDR1 and CDR2 (germline): SEHNR, FQNEAQ (reference sequence). The CDR3 reads CASSPDRPQPYEQYF. CDR3 DNA: TGTGCCAGCAGCCCCGACAGGCCTCAGCCCTACGAGCAGTACTTC.

This clonotype was seen only a few times. V gene TRBV3-1 combines with J gene TRBJ2-1, with D maybe TRBD2 (6 bases). V lost 3 bases, J lost 3 bases, and 12 bases lay in between. The V gene's germline CDR1 is LGHDT and CDR2 YNNKEL (reference sequence). The CDR3 spans 15 residues. This chain's CDR3 is CASSHRGLVYNEQFF. The CDR3 DNA reads as TGTGCCAGCAGCCATCGGGGGTTGGTCTACAATGAGCAGTTCTTC.

This clonotype was counted between two and nine times. The chain uses TRBV7-6 and TRBJ2-1; 9 nucleotides line up with TRBD1. V trimming: 1 base; J trimming: 7 bases; junction bases outside the gene matches: 14. Germline V lookup: CDR1 SGHVS, CDR2 FNYEAQ. The CDR3 runs 18 residues. The DNA of the CDR3 is TGTGCCAGCAGCTTAGGGGTAGGCAGTACAGGGGGCCAAAATGAGCAGTTCTTC. It encodes CASSLGVGSTGGQNEQFF. Using reference TRBV7-6 and TRBJ2-1 for the parts outside the CDR3, the full variable domain is GAGVSQSPRYKVTKRGQDVALRCDPISGHVSLYWYRQALGQGPEFLTYFNYEAQQDKSGLPNDRFSAERPEGSISTLTIQRTEQRDSAMYRCASSLGVGSTGGQNEQFFGPGTRLTVL.

This clonotype has only a few counts. The chain uses TRBV7-8 and TRBJ2-5, with 11 bases lining up with TRBD1. Germline-derived CDR1 and CDR2 are SGHVS and FQNEAQ. V trimming: 1 base; J trimming: 5 bases; junction bases outside the gene matches: 9. This CDR3 comprises 17 residues. The CDR3, as DNA: TGTGCCAGCAGCTTAGTCCCCGGGACAGGGGGACGGGAGACCCAGTACTTC. Its protein is CASSLVPGTGGRETQYF.

This clonotype was counted a few times. The chain links TRBV6-5 to TRBJ2-6; no reliable D call. Trimming shortened V by 2 bases and J by 6 bases, and 8 bases separated the two germline ends. The CDR3 contains 14 residues. CDR1 and CDR2 (germline): MNHEY, SVGAGI. CDR3 coding DNA: TGTGCCAGCAGTTACGGAGCGTCGGCCAACGTCCTGACTTTC. Protein: CASSYGASANVLTF.

This clonotype occurred a few times. The chain is built from TRBV7-6 and TRBJ2-1, with 13 positions matching TRBD2. From germline, CDR1 is SGHVS and CDR2 FNYEAQ. The CDR3 length is 16 residues. Losses at the gene ends were 5 bases for V and 10 bases for J; bases not matched to a gene: 11. CDR3 amino acids: CASSRPVTSGGTEQFF. The CDR3 bases are TGTGCCAGCAGCCGCCCCGTGACTAGCGGGGGGACCGAGCAGTTCTTC.

V is TRBV29-1 and J is TRBJ1-3; D is unresolved. The CDR3 has 13 residues. Germline values: CDR1 SQVTM, CDR2 ANQGSEA. V was clipped by 4 bases and J by 8 bases, with 15 bases between them. The CDR3 region is CSVVSLVADTIYF. CDR3 in DNA: TGCAGCGTTGTTTCCTTGGTTGCCGACACCATATATTTT.

V gene TRBV7-3 combines with J gene TRBJ2-1; 10 bases agree with TRBD2. This CDR3 is 15 amino acids long. Trimming removed 4 bases from V and 10 bases from J; junction bases left unmatched: 10. In germline, CDR1 is SGHTA, CDR2 FQGTGA. CDR3 sequence reads: CASSSRTSGLGEQFF. CDR3 coding DNA: TGTGCCAGCAGCTCCCGGACTAGCGGCCTAGGGGAGCAGTTCTTC.